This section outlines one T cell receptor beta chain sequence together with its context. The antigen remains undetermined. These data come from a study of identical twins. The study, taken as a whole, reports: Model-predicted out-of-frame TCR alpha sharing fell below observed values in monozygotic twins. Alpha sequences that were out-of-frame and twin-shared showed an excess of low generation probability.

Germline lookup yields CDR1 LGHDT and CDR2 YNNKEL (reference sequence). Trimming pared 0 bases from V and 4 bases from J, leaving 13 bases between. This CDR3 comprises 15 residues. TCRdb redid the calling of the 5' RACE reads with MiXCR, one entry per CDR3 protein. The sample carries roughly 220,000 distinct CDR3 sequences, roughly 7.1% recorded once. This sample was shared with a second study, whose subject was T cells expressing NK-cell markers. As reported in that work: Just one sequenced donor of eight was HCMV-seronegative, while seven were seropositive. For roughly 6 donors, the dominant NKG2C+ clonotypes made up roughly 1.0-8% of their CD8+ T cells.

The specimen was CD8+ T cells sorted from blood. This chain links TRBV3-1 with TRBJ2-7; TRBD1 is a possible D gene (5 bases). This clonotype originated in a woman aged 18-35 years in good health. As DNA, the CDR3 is TGTGCCAGCAGCCAAGATCCAGGGATTGGGTACGAGCAGTACTTC. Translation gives CASSQDPGIGYEQYF.